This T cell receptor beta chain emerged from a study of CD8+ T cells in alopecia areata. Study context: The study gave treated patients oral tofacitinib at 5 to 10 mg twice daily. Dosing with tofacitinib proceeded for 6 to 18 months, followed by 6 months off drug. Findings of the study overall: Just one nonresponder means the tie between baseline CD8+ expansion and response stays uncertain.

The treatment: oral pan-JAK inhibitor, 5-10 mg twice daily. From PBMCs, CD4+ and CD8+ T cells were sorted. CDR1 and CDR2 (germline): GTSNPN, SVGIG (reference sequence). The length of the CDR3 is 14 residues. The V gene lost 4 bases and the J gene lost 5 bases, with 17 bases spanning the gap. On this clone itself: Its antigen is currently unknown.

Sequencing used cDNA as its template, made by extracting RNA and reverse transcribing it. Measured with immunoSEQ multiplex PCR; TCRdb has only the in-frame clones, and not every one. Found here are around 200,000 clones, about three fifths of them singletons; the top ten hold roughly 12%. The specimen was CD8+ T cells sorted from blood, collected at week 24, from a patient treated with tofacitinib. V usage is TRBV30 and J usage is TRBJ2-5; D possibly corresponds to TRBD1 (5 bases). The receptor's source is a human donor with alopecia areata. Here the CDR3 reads CAWTTPWQGETQYF. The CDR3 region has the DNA TGTGCCTGGACCACCCCCTGGCAGGGTGAGACCCAGTACTTC.